Following are 27 T cell receptor beta chains from one sample sequenced in a study of cytomegalovirus exposure and HLA in healthy donors. Both 60 Vbeta primers and 13 Jbeta primers went into the PCR. Sequenced by immunoSEQ multiplex PCR; TCRdb stores in-frame clones only, minus some. Here the sample spans about 120,000 clones, around 80% being singletons. The sample consisted of PBMCs. The source of these receptors is an older woman in good health and CMV-seropositive.

This clone has only a few counts. CDR3 nucleotides: TGTGCCAGCAGTTACTCGTATGGGGGCGGCTCCGAGCAGTACTTC. The encoded protein is CASSYSYGGGSEQYF. The genes are TRBV6-5 and TRBJ2-7, with D maybe TRBD1 (6 bases). The V gene lost 0 bases and the J gene lost 6 bases, with 15 bases spanning the gap. The CDR3 is 15 residues long. CDR1 MNHEY and CDR2 SVGAGI come from the germline V gene.

V is TRBV29-1 and J is TRBJ2-7; D gene ambiguous. CDR3 length equals 11 residues. The V end lost 5 bases, the J end lost 4 bases, and 9 bases lay between the germline ends. Germline V CDR1 and CDR2: SQVTM, ANQGSEA. CDR3 loop: CSVQQVYEQYF. The CDR3, as DNA: TGCAGCGTTCAACAAGTATACGAGCAGTACTTC.

This sequence joins TRBV9 and TRBJ2-5; 9 bases fit TRBD2. Trimming removed 7 bases from V and 0 bases from J; junction bases left unmatched: 7. The CDR3 is 15 amino acids. CDR1 and CDR2 from the germline V gene are SGDLS and YYNGEE. CDR3: CASGREGRNQETQYF. The CDR3 region has the DNA TGTGCCAGCGGGCGGGAGGGCCGGAACCAAGAGACCCAGTACTTC.

The count of this clone is one. The chain recombines TRBV5-1 with TRBJ2-3; 8 positions agree with TRBD1. Germline V lookup: CDR1 SGHRS, CDR2 YFSETQ. The CDR3 spans 14 residues. V was clipped by 0 bases and J by 4 bases; unmatched bases: 1. CDR3 nucleotides: TGCGCCAGCAGCTTGGGACAGGGGTCAGATACGCAGTATTTT. Its translation: CASSLGQGSDTQYF.

CDR3 amino acids: CATSRGDRQDYEQYF. CDR3 nucleotides: TGTGCCACCAGCAGGGGGGACAGGCAAGACTACGAGCAGTACTTC. The V call is TRBV15, the J call TRBJ2-5, with 8 bases fitting TRBD1. TRBJ2-7 matches the DNA end more closely, so the J call is doubtful. Germline V lookup: CDR1 LNHNV, CDR2 YYDKDF (reference sequence). This CDR3 region has 15 residues.

This chain links TRBV27 with TRBJ2-7; tentatively, D is TRBD2 (5 bases). Trimming cost V 3 bases and J 4 bases, with 16 bases left between them. The germline V gene has CDR1 MNHEY and CDR2 SMNVEV (reference sequence). The CDR3 is made up of 15 amino acids. The CDR3 region has the DNA TGTGCCAGCAGTTTCGCAGGATCTAGCTATTACGAGCAGTACTTC. Its protein is CASSFAGSSYYEQYF.

The chain is built from TRBV27 and TRBJ1-1; 8 positions match TRBD1. Germline CDR1 reads MNHEY; CDR2 reads SMNVEV (reference sequence). This CDR3 comprises 14 residues. Unmatched junction bases numbered 8, after V lost 5 bases and J lost 6 bases. CDR3 DNA sequence: TGTGCCAGCAGTGGGGACAGGAGAAATGCTGAAGCTTTCTTT. Translating gives CASSGDRRNAEAFF.

The chain couples TRBV2 to TRBJ2-3; 12 bases align to TRBD2. Trimming at V came to 6 bases and at J to 4 bases, leaving 5 bases not matched to a gene. There are 15 residues in the CDR3. From germline, CDR1 is SNHLY and CDR2 FYNNEI. The CDR3 spells CASRILAGGSDTQYF. Written as DNA, the CDR3 is TGTGCCAGCAGGATCCTAGCGGGAGGGTCAGATACGCAGTATTTT.

The chain joins TRBV13 to TRBJ2-7, with 7 bases lining up with TRBD2. From germline, CDR1 is PRHDT and CDR2 FYEKMQ (reference sequence). V was clipped by 2 bases and J by 0 bases; unmatched bases: 1. The CDR3 runs to 14 residues. The CDR3 DNA reads TGTGCCAGCAGCTTACCGGGAGGCTCCTACGAGCAGTACTTC. Its translation: CASSLPGGSYEQYF.

The rearrangement uses TRBV21-1 and TRBJ1-2; the D call of TRBD1 is as the table states it, not checked on the DNA. TRBV21-1 is described as a pseudogene. This CDR3 region has 15 residues. CDR3 DNA: TGTGCCAGCATCCTCTCGGGCAGGGATAACTATGGCTACACCTTC. It translates to CASILSGRDNYGYTF.

In its sample, this clone was seen once. The chain carries TRBV7-9 and TRBJ1-2; D possibly corresponds to TRBD1 (6 bases). V was pared by 5 bases and J by 4 bases, with 11 bases between. Germline CDR1 reads SEHNR; CDR2 reads FQNEAQ (reference sequence). This CDR3 comprises 13 residues. CDR3 sequence (DNA): TGTGCCAGCAGCACAGACAGGAGCTATGGCTACACCTTC. Translating it yields CASSTDRSYGYTF. Full variable domain (rest looked up from reference TRBV7-9 and TRBJ1-2): DTGVSQNPRHKITKRGQNVTFRCDPISEHNRLYWYRQTLGQGPEFLTYFQNEAQLEKSRLLSDRFSAERPKGSFSTLEIQRTEQGDSAMYLCASSTDRSYGYTFGSGTRLTVV.

This clone appeared once. V usage is TRBV28 and J usage is TRBJ1-6; D ambiguous. The V and J ends lost 5 bases and 9 bases respectively, with 8 bases between them. Per germline, CDR1 MDHEN and CDR2 SYDVKM. This CDR3 has 12 residues. The CDR3 DNA is TGTGCCAGCAGTCTAAACGCTTCACCCCTCCACTTT. Amino acid sequence: CASSLNASPLHF.

This chain links TRBV2 with TRBJ2-7, with D maybe TRBD2 (6 bases). V lost 1 base, J lost 4 bases, and 11 bases lay in between. The CDR3 sequence is 14 residues long. Germline CDR1 SNHLY, CDR2 FYNNEI. The CDR3 loop reads CASSEELAEYEQYF. The CDR3 DNA reads as TGTGCCAGCAGTGAAGAACTAGCAGAGTACGAGCAGTACTTC.

The chain links TRBV2 to TRBJ1-1; TRBD1 agrees at 7 bases. The V gene end was trimmed by 4 bases and the J gene end by 5 bases; junction bases not matched to a gene: 4. The CDR3 has 13 residues. From germline, CDR1 is SNHLY and CDR2 FYNNEI. DNA of the CDR3: TGTGCCAGCAGTGGTGAACAGGGGACTGAAGCTTTCTTT. Its protein is CASSGEQGTEAFF.

This clone was observed a single time. The V and J genes are TRBV28 and TRBJ2-6, with a weak D call TRBD1 (6 bases). Germline CDR1 MDHEN, CDR2 SYDVKM. V was clipped by 5 bases and J by 2 bases, with 16 bases between them. The CDR3 covers 17 residues. DNA for the CDR3: TGTGCCAGCAGTGCATTAGCAGGGGCAGCTGGGGCCAACGTCCTGACTTTC. Translation: CASSALAGAAGANVLTF.

J is TRBJ1-2 and V is TRBV6-1; D remains ambiguous. The CDR3 totals 11 residues. CDR1 and CDR2 from the germline V gene are MNHNS and SASEGT. The CDR3 DNA reads as TGTGCGCAAGGGAGCGGCTATGGCTACACCTTC. It is translated as CAQGSGYGYTF.

The J gene is TRBJ2-3, the V gene TRBV5-1; 15 bases match TRBD2. The CDR3 is 17 residues long. Trimming removed 0 bases from V and 6 bases from J; junction bases left unmatched: 5. The germline gives CDR1 SGHRS, CDR2 YFSETQ. The CDR3 reads CASSLVGLAGGQDTQYF. CDR3 nucleotide sequence: TGCGCCAGCAGCTTGGTGGGACTAGCGGGAGGTCAGGATACGCAGTATTTT.

The rearrangement links TRBV6-6 to TRBJ1-2; TRBD1 is a possible D gene (5 bases). CDR3 length: 15 amino acids. The V end was cut by 0 bases, the J end by 4 bases, with 12 bases between. The germline gives CDR1 MNHNY, CDR2 SVGAGI (reference sequence). The chain's CDR3 is CASSYSGGYGYGYTF. The CDR3 nucleotides read TGTGCCAGCAGTTACTCGGGGGGGTACGGCTATGGCTACACCTTC.

This clone turned up a few times. The chain combines TRBV2 with TRBJ2-7, with D unresolved. Germline assignment: CDR1 SNHLY and CDR2 FYNNEI. The CDR3 has 11 amino acids. Deletions cut 6 bases from V and 5 bases from J, with 8 bases between. The CDR3 protein is CASSPFHEQYF. The CDR3 nucleotides are TGTGCCAGCAGCCCATTCCACGAGCAGTACTTC.

The rearrangement links TRBV5-1 to TRBJ2-1; maybe TRBD1 (5 bases). The CDR3 consists of 13 residues. The germline V and J ends were trimmed by 4 bases and 2 bases, with 7 bases remaining between them. Germline V gene data show CDR1 as SGHRS and CDR2 as YFSETQ. CDR3 DNA sequence: TGCGCCAGCAGCGTGGGGCCCTACAATGAGCAGTTCTTC. Its protein product is CASSVGPYNEQFF.

Comments on this clone: A read error may account for a junction end that differs from germline. The rearrangement joins TRBV7-9 to TRBJ2-1, with 10 bases fitting TRBD2. The CDR3 is 17 residues long. CDR1 SEHNR and CDR2 FQNEAQ come from the germline V gene (reference sequence). CDR3 nucleotides: TGTTCCAGCAGCTCTTGGACTAGCGGAAGAACCTACAATGAGCAGTTCTTC. Its translation is CSSSSWTSGRTYNEQFF.

The gene calls are TRBV19 and TRBJ2-4; 8 nucleotides align to TRBD1. Germline V gene lookup returns CDR1 LNHDA and CDR2 SQIVND (reference sequence). The CDR3 consists of 15 residues. V lost 5 bases and J lost 6; bases outside the gene matches: 9. CDR3 in DNA: TGTGCCAGTAGTGTAACCGGGACAGGCCGAAACATTCAGTACTTC. Translated, it gives CASSVTGTGRNIQYF.

The V and J genes are TRBV6-5 and TRBJ2-5, with 11 nucleotides matching TRBD2. The J call is uncertain, as TRBJ2-7 better fits the DNA end. CDR3 size: 16 residues. Germline CDR1 reads MNHEY; CDR2 reads SVGAGI. The CDR3 sequence is CASSYSGTSGTYEQYF. The CDR3 DNA sequence: TGTGCCAGCAGTTACTCCGGGACTAGCGGTACCTACGAGCAGTACTTC.

DNA for the CDR3: TGTGCCAGCAGCCAAGATGGAGCGGGAGGGGTCGAGCAGTACTTC. Translation gives CASSQDGAGGVEQYF. This chain joins TRBV4-2 and TRBJ2-7; 10 nucleotides align to TRBD2. Germline CDR1 reads LGHNA; CDR2 reads YNFKEQ. This CDR3 is built from 15 residues. With 0 bases clipped from V and 6 bases from J, the junction kept 5 bases outside the gene matches.

V gene TRBV6-5 combines with J gene TRBJ1-2; tentative D call: TRBD1 (5 bases). CDR1 is MNHEY, CDR2 SVGAGI, per germline. V gave up 7 bases and J gave up 4 bases, with 19 bases separating them. The CDR3 has 15 residues. The CDR3 nucleotides read TGTGCCAGCACCCCGGGGGGGTTCAGTAGCTATGGCTACACCTTC. It is translated as CASTPGGFSSYGYTF.

The chain has TRBV5-1 and TRBJ2-7, with 9 bases matching TRBD1. V trimming: 0 bases; J trimming: 6 bases; junction bases outside the gene matches: 10. The CDR3 is made up of 16 amino acids. The germline V gene encodes CDR1 SGHRS and CDR2 YFSETQ. The CDR3 region is CASSLEVMDRGGEQYF. CDR3 nucleotides: TGCGCCAGCAGCTTGGAGGTTATGGACAGGGGCGGCGAGCAGTACTTC.

The rearrangement uses TRBV6-5 and TRBJ2-7, with 8 positions matching TRBD1. CDR1 MNHEY and CDR2 SVGAGI come from the germline V gene. The CDR3 is made up of 14 amino acids. Trimming cost V 4 bases and J 3 bases; bases outside gene matches: 5. CDR3 nucleotides: TGTGCCAGCAGTTTGGGACAGGACAGCTACGAGCAGTACTTC. Translated, it gives CASSLGQDSYEQYF.